The rows below give T cell receptor beta chains drawn from one sample of a study of blood T cell repertoires in COVID-19. Here immunoSEQ multiplex PCR was the method, and the copy in TCRdb shows in-frame clones only, minus some. Here the sample spans around 100,000 clones, 75% to 90% being singletons. The source material was peripheral blood. All receptors derive from a man between 70 and 80 years old with acute or convalescent COVID-19. Both conserved end residues are part of each CDR3. The order of the fields is clone size, V gene, J gene, D gene, CDR3 protein, CDR3 DNA. D genes are given only for firm matches. Size values are once, few and many counts, or a class for expanded clones, and some rows have none.

clone size: .; V gene: TRBV10-2; J gene: TRBJ2-5; D gene: TRBD1; CDR3 protein: CASRSGGGQETQYF; CDR3 DNA: TGCGCCAGCAGGTCAGGGGGTGGTCAAGAGACCCAGTACTTC
clone size: .; V gene: TRBV18; J gene: TRBJ1-1; D gene: .; CDR3 protein: CASSPGAKQNTEAFF; CDR3 DNA: TGTGCCAGCTCACCAGGGGCCAAACAAAACACTGAAGCTTTCTTT
clone size: .; V gene: TRBV10-2; J gene: TRBJ1-2; D gene: TRBD1; CDR3 protein: CASRATGEGGYTF; CDR3 DNA: TGCGCCAGCAGGGCGACAGGGGAGGGCGGCTACACCTTC
clone size: .; V gene: TRBV7-9; J gene: TRBJ2-1; D gene: .; CDR3 protein: CASSKREGQRFLNEQFF; CDR3 DNA: TGTGCCAGCAGCAAAAGGGAAGGACAGCGATTTCTTAATGAGCAGTTCTTC
clone size: .; V gene: TRBV5-8; J gene: TRBJ2-2; D gene: TRBD2; CDR3 protein: CASSIPRGANTGELFF; CDR3 DNA: TGTGCCAGCAGCATACCTCGGGGGGCGAACACCGGGGAGCTGTTTTTT
clone size: once; V gene: TRBV12-5; J gene: TRBJ2-5; D gene: .; CDR3 protein: CASGRQCRDKETQYF; CDR3 DNA: TGTGCTAGTGGCCGACAATGCCGGGACAAAGAGACCCAGTACTTC
clone size: once; V gene: TRBV6-6; J gene: TRBJ2-2; D gene: .; CDR3 protein: CASSRVSLTGRTGELFF; CDR3 DNA: TGTGCCAGCAGTCGGGTTTCCCTTACGGGAAGAACCGGGGAGCTGTTTTTT
clone size: once; V gene: TRBV14; J gene: TRBJ1-3; D gene: .; CDR3 protein: CASSQVFRTVVNTIYF; CDR3 DNA: TGTGCCAGCAGCCAAGTCTTCCGGACTGTTGTGAACACCATATATTTT
clone size: .; V gene: TRBV3-1/TRBV3-2; J gene: TRBJ2-2; D gene: TRBD1; CDR3 protein: CASSPHVTGSTGELFF; CDR3 DNA: TGTGCCAGCAGCCCTCATGTGACAGGGTCCACCGGGGAGCTGTTTTTT
clone size: .; V gene: TRBV30; J gene: TRBJ2-1; D gene: TRBD2; CDR3 protein: CAWSEAWRGEQFF; CDR3 DNA: TGTGCCTGGAGTGAGGCATGGCGGGGGGAGCAGTTCTTC
clone size: .; V gene: TRBV4-2; J gene: TRBJ2-3; D gene: TRBD2; CDR3 protein: CASSQDLQRGITDTQYF; CDR3 DNA: TGTGCCAGCAGCCAAGATCTGCAGCGGGGGATCACAGATACGCAGTATTTT
clone size: .; V gene: TRBV23-1; J gene: TRBJ1-1; D gene: TRBD1; CDR3 protein: CASSPRTGNTEAFF; CDR3 DNA: TGCGCCAGCAGCCCAAGGACAGGGAACACTGAAGCTTTCTTT
clone size: .; V gene: TRBV4-1; J gene: TRBJ2-1; D gene: TRBD1; CDR3 protein: CASSPGQGVRNEQFF; CDR3 DNA: TGCGCCAGCAGCCCGGGACAGGGGGTGAGGAATGAGCAGTTCTTC
clone size: .; V gene: TRBV19; J gene: TRBJ2-6; D gene: .; CDR3 protein: CASSRGLNSGANVLTF; CDR3 DNA: TGTGCCAGTAGTAGGGGACTTAACTCTGGGGCCAACGTCCTGACTTTC
clone size: .; V gene: TRBV11-2; J gene: TRBJ1-1; D gene: .; CDR3 protein: CASTPGLMNTEAFF; CDR3 DNA: TGTGCCAGCACCCCGGGACTGATGAACACTGAAGCTTTCTTT
clone size: .; V gene: TRBV7-8; J gene: TRBJ2-7; D gene: .; CDR3 protein: CASSLTSGSARGEQYF; CDR3 DNA: TGTGCCAGCAGCTTAACTTCAGGCTCAGCACGGGGCGAGCAGTACTTC
clone size: .; V gene: TRBV19; J gene: TRBJ1-1; D gene: .; CDR3 protein: CASSTTGNTEAFF; CDR3 DNA: TGTGCCAGTAGTACGACAGGCAACACTGAAGCTTTCTTT
clone size: .; V gene: TRBV5-6; J gene: TRBJ2-7; D gene: .; CDR3 protein: CASSFSTLLEQYF; CDR3 DNA: TGTGCCAGCAGCTTCTCGACTTTGCTCGAGCAGTACTTC
clone size: .; V gene: TRBV6-1; J gene: TRBJ2-7; D gene: TRBD2; CDR3 protein: CASSERGISGRYEQYF; CDR3 DNA: TGTGCCAGCAGTGAAAGGGGCATTAGCGGGCGCTACGAGCAGTACTTC
clone size: .; V gene: TRBV29-1; J gene: TRBJ2-7; D gene: TRBD2; CDR3 protein: CSVAGGLRGQYF; CDR3 DNA: TGCAGCGTTGCGGGGGGTCTACGCGGGCAGTACTTC
clone size: .; V gene: TRBV29-1; J gene: TRBJ2-3; D gene: TRBD1; CDR3 protein: CSVGPRADRGRTDTQYF; CDR3 DNA: TGCAGCGTTGGCCCCCGGGCCGACAGGGGGCGAACAGATACGCAGTATTTT
clone size: .; V gene: TRBV11-3; J gene: TRBJ1-1; D gene: .; CDR3 protein: CASSFRRSMNTEAFF; CDR3 DNA: TGTGCCAGCAGCTTCCGCAGGTCGATGAACACTGAAGCTTTCTTT
clone size: .; V gene: TRBV6-4; J gene: TRBJ2-7; D gene: TRBD1; CDR3 protein: CATWDRDSYEQYF; CDR3 DNA: TGTGCCACCTGGGACAGGGACAGTTACGAGCAGTACTTC
clone size: few; V gene: TRBV5-1; J gene: TRBJ2-7; D gene: TRBD2; CDR3 protein: CASSAGAGAFYEQYF; CDR3 DNA: TGCGCCAGCAGCGCCGGAGCGGGGGCCTTCTACGAGCAGTACTTC
clone size: many; V gene: TRBV30; J gene: TRBJ1-2; D gene: TRBD1; CDR3 protein: CAWTSTSSGGRGYTF; CDR3 DNA: TGTGCCTGGACCTCGACATCTTCAGGGGGAAGAGGCTACACCTTC
clone size: once; V gene: TRBV6-2/TRBV6-3; J gene: TRBJ1-2; D gene: TRBD1; CDR3 protein: CASGYRGALYGYTF; CDR3 DNA: TGTGCCAGCGGTTACAGGGGTGCCCTCTATGGCTACACCTTC
clone size: .; V gene: TRBV9; J gene: TRBJ2-2; D gene: TRBD1; CDR3 protein: CATHSGQEYTGELFF; CDR3 DNA: TGTGCCACCCATTCGGGACAGGAGTACACCGGGGAGCTGTTTTTT
clone size: .; V gene: TRBV4-1; J gene: TRBJ2-1; D gene: .; CDR3 protein: CASSQDPGASSYNEQFF; CDR3 DNA: TGCGCCAGCAGCCAAGATCCTGGGGCCAGCTCCTACAATGAGCAGTTCTTC
clone size: .; V gene: TRBV29-1; J gene: TRBJ2-1; D gene: TRBD2; CDR3 protein: CSVIGAGVSGEQFF; CDR3 DNA: TGCAGCGTTATTGGAGCGGGAGTAAGCGGTGAGCAGTTCTTC
clone size: few; V gene: TRBV6-5; J gene: TRBJ1-6; D gene: TRBD1; CDR3 protein: CASSPGRQGTSPLHF; CDR3 DNA: TGTGCCAGCAGCCCAGGGCGACAGGGTACTTCACCCCTCCACTTT
clone size: .; V gene: TRBV6-5; J gene: TRBJ2-7; D gene: .; CDR3 protein: CASSSHRYYEQYF; CDR3 DNA: TGTGCCAGCAGTTCCCACCGGTATTACGAGCAGTACTTC
clone size: .; V gene: TRBV6-5; J gene: TRBJ1-2; D gene: .; CDR3 protein: CASSYSGHAVYGYTF; CDR3 DNA: TGTGCCAGCAGTTACTCGGGACACGCCGTTTATGGCTACACCTTC
clone size: .; V gene: TRBV11-2; J gene: TRBJ2-7; D gene: TRBD2; CDR3 protein: CASTRAPGTNYEQYF; CDR3 DNA: TGTGCCAGCACCCGCGCTCCCGGGACTAACTACGAGCAGTACTTC
clone size: .; V gene: TRBV5-1; J gene: TRBJ2-1; D gene: TRBD2; CDR3 protein: CASSLEGTSGYNEQFF; CDR3 DNA: TGCGCCAGCAGCCTCGAGGGGACTAGCGGGTACAATGAGCAGTTCTTC
clone size: .; V gene: TRBV24-1; J gene: TRBJ1-1; D gene: .; CDR3 protein: CATSDSRALTEAFF; CDR3 DNA: TGTGCCACCAGTGATTCCAGGGCGCTCACTGAAGCTTTCTTT
clone size: .; V gene: TRBV29-1; J gene: TRBJ1-1; D gene: .; CDR3 protein: CSVDHRGGNTEAFF; CDR3 DNA: TGCAGCGTTGATCATCGTGGAGGGAACACTGAAGCTTTCTTT
clone size: .; V gene: TRBV2; J gene: TRBJ1-2; D gene: TRBD1; CDR3 protein: CASRIRGLIDGYTF; CDR3 DNA: TGTGCCAGCAGAATAAGGGGGCTAATCGACGGCTACACCTTC
clone size: .; V gene: TRBV6-2/TRBV6-3; J gene: TRBJ2-1; D gene: TRBD2; CDR3 protein: CASSSSGREQFF; CDR3 DNA: TGTGCCAGCAGCTCTAGCGGGAGGGAGCAGTTCTTC
clone size: .; V gene: TRBV30; J gene: TRBJ1-2; D gene: .; CDR3 protein: CAWDLTGGYGYTF; CDR3 DNA: TGTGCCTGGGACCTGACCGGCGGCTATGGCTACACCTTC
clone size: .; V gene: TRBV29-1; J gene: TRBJ2-7; D gene: .; CDR3 protein: CSVEGRGYEQYF; CDR3 DNA: TGCAGCGTTGAAGGGAGGGGCTACGAGCAGTACTTC
clone size: .; V gene: TRBV2; J gene: TRBJ2-1; D gene: .; CDR3 protein: CASTGVGEQFF; CDR3 DNA: TGTGCCAGCACCGGGGTTGGTGAGCAGTTCTTC
clone size: once; V gene: TRBV6-5; J gene: TRBJ1-6; D gene: .; CDR3 protein: CASSPRRDYNSPLHF; CDR3 DNA: TGTGCCAGCAGTCCCCGGAGGGATTATAATTCACCCCTCCACTTT
clone size: .; V gene: TRBV6-2/TRBV6-3; J gene: TRBJ1-4; D gene: .; CDR3 protein: CASSSRLRSRAEKLFF; CDR3 DNA: TGTGCCAGCAGTTCAAGACTGAGGAGTAGAGCTGAAAAACTGTTTTTT
clone size: .; V gene: TRBV19; J gene: TRBJ2-7; D gene: .; CDR3 protein: CASSRLGGYEQYF; CDR3 DNA: TGTGCCAGTAGCCGGTTGGGAGGATACGAGCAGTACTTC
clone size: .; V gene: TRBV10-3; J gene: TRBJ1-1; D gene: .; CDR3 protein: CAITGQPNTEAFF; CDR3 DNA: TGTGCCATTACGGGACAACCGAACACTGAAGCTTTCTTT
clone size: .; V gene: TRBV2; J gene: TRBJ2-3; D gene: .; CDR3 protein: CASKLRPPDTQYF; CDR3 DNA: TGTGCCAGCAAACTACGGCCGCCAGATACGCAGTATTTT